Listed below are T cell receptor beta chains from one sample, sequenced in a study of metastatic and nonmetastatic thyroid tumors. TCRdb reprocessed the PCR reads using MiXCR. Of some 19,000 clones in the sample, approximately 32% were seen once. Specimen: adjacent normal tissue. The source of these receptors is a female donor with papillary thyroid cancer or a benign thyroid nodule (not recorded which). Some clones in this sample may be carry-over from other donors' samples. CDR3s include the opening cysteine and the closing phenylalanine or tryptophan. The order of the fields is clone size, J gene, D gene, V gene, CDR3 DNA, CDR3 protein. D genes are given only for firm matches. For some rows the clone size is stated as once, few or many, or as a class when expanded; others skip it.

clone_size: many; j_call: TRBJ2-1; d_call: NA; v_call: TRBV6-6; cdr3_nt: TGTGCCAGCAGTTACTCGACGGTAGGGAGAAATGAGCAGTTCTTC; cdr3_aa: CASSYSTVGRNEQFF
clone_size: few; j_call: TRBJ2-3; d_call: TRBD2; v_call: TRBV5-1; cdr3_nt: TGCGCCAGCAGCTTGGCCGGGCTAGCGGTAGATACGCAGTATTTT; cdr3_aa: CASSLAGLAVDTQYF
clone_size: many; j_call: TRBJ2-3; d_call: NA; v_call: TRBV5-1; cdr3_nt: TGCGCCAGCAACTTACAGGGTGGGGCAGATACGCAGTATTTT; cdr3_aa: CASNLQGGADTQYF
clone_size: few; j_call: TRBJ1-3; d_call: NA; v_call: TRBV11-2; cdr3_nt: TGTGCCAGCAGCTTAGCCGGGACTGGAAACACCATATATTTT; cdr3_aa: CASSLAGTGNTIYF
clone_size: many; j_call: TRBJ2-5; d_call: NA; v_call: TRBV4-1; cdr3_nt: TGCGCCAGCAGCCAATTATCGGGACAAAGTACCCGAGAGACCCAGTACTTC; cdr3_aa: CASSQLSGQSTRETQYF
clone_size: NA; j_call: TRBJ2-6; d_call: TRBD1; v_call: TRBV20-1; cdr3_nt: TGCAGTGCTGGGAGACAGGGAGCTGGGGCCAACGTCCTGACTTTC; cdr3_aa: CSAGRQGAGANVLTF
clone_size: many; j_call: TRBJ2-5; d_call: NA; v_call: TRBV20-1; cdr3_nt: TGCAGTGCTAGCGGCAGGGCAGGGGAGACCCAGTACTTC; cdr3_aa: CSASGRAGETQYF
clone_size: NA; j_call: TRBJ2-7; d_call: TRBD2; v_call: TRBV30; cdr3_nt: TGTGCCTGGAGTGTAGGCGGGGGGTTCTACGAGCAGTACTTC; cdr3_aa: CAWSVGGGFYEQYF
clone_size: NA; j_call: TRBJ2-2; d_call: TRBD2; v_call: TRBV11-2; cdr3_nt: TGTGCCAGCAGCTTAGATGCGGGAGGGCCTATATCCGGGGAGCTGTTTTTT; cdr3_aa: CASSLDAGGPISGELFF
clone_size: few; j_call: TRBJ1-5; d_call: NA; v_call: TRBV24-1; cdr3_nt: TGTGCCACCAACTCGGGGCGCGATCAGCCCAAGCATTTT; cdr3_aa: CATNSGRDQPKHF
clone_size: few; j_call: TRBJ1-2; d_call: TRBD1; v_call: TRBV10-3; cdr3_nt: TGTGCCATCAGGAGACAGGGCACTAACTATGGCTACACCTTC; cdr3_aa: CAIRRQGTNYGYTF
clone_size: NA; j_call: TRBJ1-1; d_call: NA; v_call: TRBV19; cdr3_nt: TGTGCCAGTAGTATTTATGGGCAGTCAGAAGCTTTCTTT; cdr3_aa: CASSIYGQSEAFF
clone_size: NA; j_call: TRBJ2-7; d_call: TRBD2; v_call: TRBV7-3; cdr3_nt: TGTGCCAGCAGCCCCTGGCGGGGGAACTCCTACGAGCAGTACTTC; cdr3_aa: CASSPWRGNSYEQYF
clone_size: many; j_call: TRBJ2-2; d_call: NA; v_call: TRBV5-4; cdr3_nt: TGTGCCAGCAGCTCCTTACAGGGCGCGAACACCGGGGAGCTGTTTTTT; cdr3_aa: CASSSLQGANTGELFF
clone_size: NA; j_call: TRBJ2-2; d_call: NA; v_call: TRBV19; cdr3_nt: TGTGCCAGTATGGCAGGCCTAGGGATCGGGGAGCTGTTTTTT; cdr3_aa: CASMAGLGIGELFF
clone_size: few; j_call: TRBJ2-3; d_call: TRBD2; v_call: TRBV12-3/TRBV12-4; cdr3_nt: TGTGCCAGCAGTCGGGGGGGGATCCGAACAGATACGCAGTATTTT; cdr3_aa: CASSRGGIRTDTQYF
clone_size: NA; j_call: TRBJ2-5; d_call: NA; v_call: TRBV5-6; cdr3_nt: TGTGCCACGTCAGAAGGGGGGTGGGAGACCCAGTACTTC; cdr3_aa: CATSEGGWETQYF
clone_size: NA; j_call: TRBJ2-7; d_call: NA; v_call: TRBV19; cdr3_nt: TGTGCCAGTAGTGCCAAAATCGTAGGTCACGAGCAGTACTTC; cdr3_aa: CASSAKIVGHEQYF
clone_size: NA; j_call: TRBJ2-1; d_call: NA; v_call: TRBV15; cdr3_nt: TGTGCCACCAGCCCGCGGAGGGAAAGGAATGAGCAGTTCTTC; cdr3_aa: CATSPRRERNEQFF
clone_size: many; j_call: TRBJ1-2; d_call: TRBD1; v_call: TRBV5-6; cdr3_nt: TGTGCCAGCAGCGAGGGCCGAGGACAGGGTCCCTACACCTTC; cdr3_aa: CASSEGRGQGPYTF
clone_size: many; j_call: TRBJ2-5; d_call: TRBD2; v_call: TRBV4-2; cdr3_nt: TGTGCCAGCAGCCTGGGCGGGGGGCAGGAGGAGACCCAGTACTTC; cdr3_aa: CASSLGGGQEETQYF
clone_size: many; j_call: TRBJ2-3; d_call: NA; v_call: TRBV11-3; cdr3_nt: TGTGCCAGCAGCCTCCCGCGAGGCACAGATACGCAGTATTTT; cdr3_aa: CASSLPRGTDTQYF
clone_size: NA; j_call: TRBJ2-1; d_call: TRBD2; v_call: TRBV18; cdr3_nt: TGTGCCAGCTCACCACTAGCGGGAGGGCGGGATGAGCAGTTCTTC; cdr3_aa: CASSPLAGGRDEQFF
clone_size: medium-sized; j_call: TRBJ1-4; d_call: NA; v_call: TRBV6-1; cdr3_nt: TGTGCCAGCAGTTACGGTGAAAAACTGTTTTTT; cdr3_aa: CASSYGEKLFF
clone_size: NA; j_call: TRBJ2-7; d_call: TRBD2; v_call: TRBV5-5; cdr3_nt: TGTGCCAGCAGCTTCCTACTAGCGGGGTACGAGCAGTACTTC; cdr3_aa: CASSFLLAGYEQYF
clone_size: NA; j_call: TRBJ2-7; d_call: TRBD1; v_call: TRBV11-1; cdr3_nt: TGTGCCAGCAGCCGAGTTGAGGGACAGGGCCCCTACGAGCAGTACTTC; cdr3_aa: CASSRVEGQGPYEQYF
clone_size: few; j_call: TRBJ2-7; d_call: NA; v_call: TRBV27; cdr3_nt: TGTGCCAGCAGTTTTTCGGGGGCGAGCGAGCAGTACTTC; cdr3_aa: CASSFSGASEQYF
clone_size: NA; j_call: TRBJ2-5; d_call: NA; v_call: TRBV20-1; cdr3_nt: TGCAGTGCTAGCCCCGGGAGTTCCCAAGAGACCCAGTACTTC; cdr3_aa: CSASPGSSQETQYF
clone_size: once; j_call: TRBJ2-2; d_call: NA; v_call: TRBV18; cdr3_nt: TGTGCCAGCTCAGCTTACAACACCGGGGAGCTGTTTTTT; cdr3_aa: CASSAYNTGELFF
clone_size: few; j_call: TRBJ2-2; d_call: NA; v_call: TRBV28; cdr3_nt: TGTGCCAGCAGTCCCCAGGGGGAGGGAGTGACCCCCGGGGAGCTGTTTTTT; cdr3_aa: CASSPQGEGVTPGELFF
clone_size: NA; j_call: TRBJ2-3; d_call: NA; v_call: TRBV6-2/TRBV6-3; cdr3_nt: TGTGCCAGCAGTTACGCCGGTGAGGCGCAGTATTTT; cdr3_aa: CASSYAGEAQYF
clone_size: NA; j_call: TRBJ2-1; d_call: NA; v_call: TRBV30; cdr3_nt: TGTGCCTGGAGTGAGGCCGTTAATGAGCAGTTCTTC; cdr3_aa: CAWSEAVNEQFF
clone_size: many; j_call: TRBJ2-7; d_call: TRBD2; v_call: TRBV5-5; cdr3_nt: TGTGCCAGCAAAGTAAGCGGGGGGGCCTACGAGCAGTACTTC; cdr3_aa: CASKVSGGAYEQYF
clone_size: NA; j_call: TRBJ1-1; d_call: NA; v_call: TRBV10-3; cdr3_nt: TGTGCCATAACTCGGACAGAGAACACTGAAGCTTTCTTT; cdr3_aa: CAITRTENTEAFF
clone_size: NA; j_call: TRBJ2-2; d_call: NA; v_call: TRBV6-4; cdr3_nt: TGTGCCAGCAGTGTCACATTTGGCGGGGAGCTGTTTTTT; cdr3_aa: CASSVTFGGELFF
clone_size: NA; j_call: TRBJ1-5; d_call: TRBD1; v_call: TRBV12-3/TRBV12-4; cdr3_nt: TGTGCCAGCAGTCCTGGGACAGGGGGACAGCCCCAGCATTTT; cdr3_aa: CASSPGTGGQPQHF
clone_size: NA; j_call: TRBJ1-6; d_call: NA; v_call: TRBV11-2; cdr3_nt: TGTGCCAGCAGCTTAGATTGGAATTCACCCCTCCACTTT; cdr3_aa: CASSLDWNSPLHF
clone_size: NA; j_call: TRBJ1-3; d_call: NA; v_call: TRBV28; cdr3_nt: TGTGCCAGCAGTTTTAGGGGAGGGTACTCCGGAAAGGGCATATATTTT; cdr3_aa: CASSFRGGYSGKGIYF
clone_size: NA; j_call: TRBJ1-4; d_call: NA; v_call: TRBV12-3/TRBV12-4; cdr3_nt: TGTGCCAGCTCCCCCTCGGGGCCGTCTAATGAAAAACTGTTTTTT; cdr3_aa: CASSPSGPSNEKLFF
clone_size: medium-sized; j_call: TRBJ2-1; d_call: TRBD2; v_call: TRBV11-3; cdr3_nt: TGTGCCAGCAGCTTAGGGTTGGGTAGCGGGGGGGCCTCCGGGAATGAGCAGTTCTTC; cdr3_aa: CASSLGLGSGGASGNEQFF
clone_size: many; j_call: TRBJ2-5; d_call: TRBD2; v_call: TRBV7-3; cdr3_nt: TGTGCCAGCAGCTTACTGGGCGTGGGCGGGGGGAAAGAGACCCAGTACTTC; cdr3_aa: CASSLLGVGGGKETQYF
clone_size: few; j_call: TRBJ2-7; d_call: TRBD1; v_call: TRBV28; cdr3_nt: TGTGCCAGCAGTTTATACGCAACAGGGGGGTACGAGCAGTACTTC; cdr3_aa: CASSLYATGGYEQYF
clone_size: many; j_call: TRBJ2-3; d_call: NA; v_call: TRBV6-4; cdr3_nt: TGTGCCACCTCAGAGGGAGATACGCAGTATTTT; cdr3_aa: CATSEGDTQYF
clone_size: NA; j_call: TRBJ2-7; d_call: NA; v_call: TRBV7-9; cdr3_nt: TGTGCCAGCAGTATCCATCGGGGCTACGAGCAGTACTTC; cdr3_aa: CASSIHRGYEQYF
clone_size: NA; j_call: TRBJ2-7; d_call: TRBD1; v_call: TRBV20-1; cdr3_nt: TGCAGTGCTGACTATCCGGGACAGCACTCCTACGAGCAGTACTTC; cdr3_aa: CSADYPGQHSYEQYF
clone_size: NA; j_call: TRBJ1-3; d_call: NA; v_call: TRBV5-1; cdr3_nt: TGCGCCAGCAGCTTGGGGGGGATTTCTGGAAACACCATATATTTT; cdr3_aa: CASSLGGISGNTIYF
clone_size: NA; j_call: TRBJ1-2; d_call: TRBD1; v_call: TRBV7-9; cdr3_nt: TGTGCCAGCAGCTTGTCCGGGACAGGGGACGGCTACACCTTC; cdr3_aa: CASSLSGTGDGYTF
clone_size: few; j_call: TRBJ1-5; d_call: NA; v_call: TRBV19; cdr3_nt: TGTGCCAGTAGTATAGTTACCGATCAGCCCCAGCATTTT; cdr3_aa: CASSIVTDQPQHF